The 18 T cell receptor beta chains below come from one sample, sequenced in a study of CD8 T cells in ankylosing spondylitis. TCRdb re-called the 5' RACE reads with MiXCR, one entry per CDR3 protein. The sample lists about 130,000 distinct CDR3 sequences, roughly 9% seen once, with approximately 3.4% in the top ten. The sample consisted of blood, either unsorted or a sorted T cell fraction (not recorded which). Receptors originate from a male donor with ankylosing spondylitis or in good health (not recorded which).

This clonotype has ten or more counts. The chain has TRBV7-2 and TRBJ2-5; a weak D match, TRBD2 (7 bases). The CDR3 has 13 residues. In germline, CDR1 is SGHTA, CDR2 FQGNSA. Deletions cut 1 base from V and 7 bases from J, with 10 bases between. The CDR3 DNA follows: TGTGCCAGCAGCTTAGGAGGGGGGGGGACCCAGTACTTC. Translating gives CASSLGGGGTQYF.

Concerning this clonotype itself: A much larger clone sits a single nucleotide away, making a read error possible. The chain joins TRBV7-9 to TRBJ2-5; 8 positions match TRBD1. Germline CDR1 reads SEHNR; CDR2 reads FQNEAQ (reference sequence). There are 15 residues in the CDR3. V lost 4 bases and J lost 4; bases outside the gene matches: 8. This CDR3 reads CASSSGQGLAETQYF. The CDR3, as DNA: TGTGCCAGCAGCTCAGGACAGGGTTTAGCAGAGACCCAGTACTTC.

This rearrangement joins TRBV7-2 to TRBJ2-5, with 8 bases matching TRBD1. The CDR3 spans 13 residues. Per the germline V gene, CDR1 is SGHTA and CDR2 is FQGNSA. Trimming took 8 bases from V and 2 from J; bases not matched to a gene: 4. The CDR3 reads CASATGGQETQYF. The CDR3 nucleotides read TGTGCCAGCGCCACAGGGGGGCAAGAGACCCAGTACTTC. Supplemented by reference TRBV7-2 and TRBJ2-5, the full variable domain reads GAGVSQSPSNKVTEKGKDVELRCDPISGHTALYWYRQSLGQGLEFLIYFQGNSAPDKSGLPSDRFSAERTGGSVSTLTIQRTQQEDSAVYLCASATGGQETQYFGPGTRLLVL.

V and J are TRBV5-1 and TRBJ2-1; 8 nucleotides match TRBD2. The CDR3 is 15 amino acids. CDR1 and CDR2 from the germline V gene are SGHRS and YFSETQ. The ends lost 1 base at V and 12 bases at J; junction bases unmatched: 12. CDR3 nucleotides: TGCGCCAGCAGCTTGTGGCGGGAGGACGGGATGATGCAGTTCTTC. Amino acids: CASSLWREDGMMQFF.

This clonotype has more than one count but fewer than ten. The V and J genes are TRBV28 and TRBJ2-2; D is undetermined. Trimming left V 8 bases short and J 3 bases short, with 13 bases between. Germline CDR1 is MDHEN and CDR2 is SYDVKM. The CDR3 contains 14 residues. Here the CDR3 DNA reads TGTGCCAGCCGCCGGGCGTATTACACCGGGGAGCTGTTTTTT. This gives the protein CASRRAYYTGELFF.

The CDR3 region has the DNA TGTGCCAGTAGTATAACAGGGCGGGACGAGCAGTACTTC. Translating it yields CASSITGRDEQYF. V usage is TRBV19 and J usage is TRBJ2-7, with a possible D match to TRBD1 (6 bases). The germline CDR1 and CDR2 sequences are LNHDA and SQIVND (reference sequence). Trimming removed 2 bases at V and 5 bases at J, with 10 bases between. This CDR3 comprises 13 residues. Drawing the rest from reference TRBV19 and TRBJ2-7, the complete variable domain is DGGITQSPKYLFRKEGQNVTLSCEQNLNHDAMYWYRQDPGQGLRLIYYSQIVNDFQKGDIAEGYSVSREKKESFPLTVTSAQKNPTAFYLCASSITGRDEQYFGPGTRLTVT.

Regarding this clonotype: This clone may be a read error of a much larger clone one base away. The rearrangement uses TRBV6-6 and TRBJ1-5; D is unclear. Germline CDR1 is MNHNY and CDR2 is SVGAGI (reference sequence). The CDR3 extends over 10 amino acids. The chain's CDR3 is CASSYRPHHF. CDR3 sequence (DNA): TGTGCCAGCAGTTATCGGCCCCATCATTTT.

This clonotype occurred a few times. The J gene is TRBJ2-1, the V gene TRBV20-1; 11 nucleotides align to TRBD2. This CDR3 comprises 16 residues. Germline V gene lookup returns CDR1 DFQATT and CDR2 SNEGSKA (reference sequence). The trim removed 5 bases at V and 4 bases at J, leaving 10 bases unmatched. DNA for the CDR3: TGCAGTGCTTATATATTAGCGGGAGGGCCGTACAATGAGCAGTTCTTC. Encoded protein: CSAYILAGGPYNEQFF.

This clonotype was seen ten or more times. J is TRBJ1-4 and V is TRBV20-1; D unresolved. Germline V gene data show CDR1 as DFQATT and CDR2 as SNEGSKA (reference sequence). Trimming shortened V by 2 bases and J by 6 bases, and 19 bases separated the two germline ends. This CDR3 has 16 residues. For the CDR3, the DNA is TGCAGTGCTAGAACACGGGGTCTATTATCATATGAAAAACTGTTTTTT. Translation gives CSARTRGLLSYEKLFF.

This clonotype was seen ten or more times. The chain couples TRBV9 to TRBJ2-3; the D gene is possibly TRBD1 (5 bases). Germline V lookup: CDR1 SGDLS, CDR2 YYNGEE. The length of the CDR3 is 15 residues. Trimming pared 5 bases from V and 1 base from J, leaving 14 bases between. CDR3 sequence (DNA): TGTGCCAGCAGGCGTGTACAGGACGGCACAGATACGCAGTATTTT. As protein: CASRRVQDGTDTQYF.

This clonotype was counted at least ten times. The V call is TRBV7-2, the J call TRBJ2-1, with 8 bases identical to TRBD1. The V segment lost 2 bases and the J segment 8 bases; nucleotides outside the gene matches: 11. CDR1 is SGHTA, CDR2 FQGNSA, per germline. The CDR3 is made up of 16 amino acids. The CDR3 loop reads CASSLTGTGFQDEQFF. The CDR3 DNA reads TGTGCCAGCAGCTTAACCGGGACAGGATTTCAGGATGAGCAGTTCTTC.

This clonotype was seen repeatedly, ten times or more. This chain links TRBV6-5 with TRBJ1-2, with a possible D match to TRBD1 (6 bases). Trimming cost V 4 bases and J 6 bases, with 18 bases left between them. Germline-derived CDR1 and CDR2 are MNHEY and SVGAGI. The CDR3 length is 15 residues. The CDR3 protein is CASSSLGGRFHGYTF. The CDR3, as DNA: TGTGCCAGCAGTTCACTAGGGGGGCGCTTCCATGGCTACACCTTC.

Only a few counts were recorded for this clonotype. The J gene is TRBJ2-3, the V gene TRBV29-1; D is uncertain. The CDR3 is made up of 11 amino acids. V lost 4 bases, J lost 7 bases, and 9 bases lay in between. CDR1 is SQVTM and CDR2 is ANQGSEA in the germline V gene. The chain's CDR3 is CSVVVGHTQYF. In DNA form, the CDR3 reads TGCAGCGTTGTCGTCGGTCATACGCAGTATTTT.

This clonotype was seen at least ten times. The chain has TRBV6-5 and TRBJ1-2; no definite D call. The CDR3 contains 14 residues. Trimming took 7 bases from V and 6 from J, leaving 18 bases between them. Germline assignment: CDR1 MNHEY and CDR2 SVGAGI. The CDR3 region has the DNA TGTGCCAGCAATTTGAACCCCATTGCCGATGGCTACACCTTC. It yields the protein CASNLNPIADGYTF.

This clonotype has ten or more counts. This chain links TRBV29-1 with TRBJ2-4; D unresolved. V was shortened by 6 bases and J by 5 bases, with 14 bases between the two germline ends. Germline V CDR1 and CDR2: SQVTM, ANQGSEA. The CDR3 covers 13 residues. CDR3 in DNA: TGCAGCGTGGTTTTGGTCCCGGAAAACATTCAGTACTTC. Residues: CSVVLVPENIQYF. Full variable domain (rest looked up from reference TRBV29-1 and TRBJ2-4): SAVISQKPSRDICQRGTSLTIQCQVDSQVTMMFWYRQQPGQSLTLIATANQGSEATYESGFVIDKFPISRPNLTFSTLTVSNMSPEDSSIYLCSVVLVPENIQYFGAGTRLSVL.

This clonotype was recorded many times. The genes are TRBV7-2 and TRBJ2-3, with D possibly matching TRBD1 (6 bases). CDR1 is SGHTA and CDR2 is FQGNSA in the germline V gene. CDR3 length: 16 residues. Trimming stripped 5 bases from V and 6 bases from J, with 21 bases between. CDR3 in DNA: TGTGCCAGCAGCCCGGAAGTGGGGGCCTCGTGGGATACGCAGTATTTT. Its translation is CASSPEVGASWDTQYF.

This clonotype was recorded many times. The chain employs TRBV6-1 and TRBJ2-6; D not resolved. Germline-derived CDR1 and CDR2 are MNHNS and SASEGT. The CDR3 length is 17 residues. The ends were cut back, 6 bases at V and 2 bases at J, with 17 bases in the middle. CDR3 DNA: TGTGCCAGCAGAAAGATTGTGGACGGAGCTGGGGCCAACGTCCTGACTTTC. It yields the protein CASRKIVDGAGANVLTF.

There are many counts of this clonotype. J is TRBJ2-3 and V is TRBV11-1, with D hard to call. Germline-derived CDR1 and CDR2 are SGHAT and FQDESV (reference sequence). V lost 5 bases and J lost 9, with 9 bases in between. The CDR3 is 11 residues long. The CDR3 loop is CASSASLTQYF. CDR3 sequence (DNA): TGTGCCAGCAGCGCCTCTCTAACGCAGTATTTT.